This T cell receptor beta chain stems from a study of shared T cell receptors in the human thymus. Here immunoSEQ multiplex PCR was the method, and the copy in TCRdb shows in-frame clones only, minus some. The top ten hold roughly 0.01% of the sample, which has some 760,000 clones, 70% to 90% seen once. Trimming took 4 bases from V and 0 from J; bases not matched to a gene: 11. The CDR3 is 18 amino acids. Germline assignment: CDR1 SGHDN and CDR2 FVKESK. The data were also submitted as part of a second study, on human thymus T cells. Turning to that study: Congenital heart defects were the reason for the corrective surgery that the donors, healthy Finnish infants, were having. Thymus tissue for the work was resected from patients undergoing corrective heart surgery. Thymic repertoires overlap heavily among unrelated individuals, related research has reported.

This TCR was sampled from a girl under two years old with a congenital heart defect. This chain joins TRBV14 and TRBJ2-7; 11 bases agree with TRBD2. Input material: thymocytes. As DNA, the CDR3 is TGTGCCAGCAGCCTCAGTCCAACACTAGCGGGGGCCTCCTACGAGCAGTACTTC. Amino acids: CASSLSPTLAGASYEQYF.